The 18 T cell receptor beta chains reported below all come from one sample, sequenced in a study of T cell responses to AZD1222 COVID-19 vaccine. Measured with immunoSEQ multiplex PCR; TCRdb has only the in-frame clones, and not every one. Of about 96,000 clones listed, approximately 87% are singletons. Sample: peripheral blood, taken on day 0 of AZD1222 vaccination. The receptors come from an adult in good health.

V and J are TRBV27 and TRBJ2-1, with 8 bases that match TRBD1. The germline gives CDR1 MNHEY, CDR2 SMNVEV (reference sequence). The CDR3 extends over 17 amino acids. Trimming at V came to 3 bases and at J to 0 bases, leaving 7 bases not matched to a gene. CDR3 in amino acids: CASSFSTGGSSYNEQFF. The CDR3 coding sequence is TGTGCCAGCAGTTTCTCAACAGGGGGGAGCTCCTACAATGAGCAGTTCTTC.

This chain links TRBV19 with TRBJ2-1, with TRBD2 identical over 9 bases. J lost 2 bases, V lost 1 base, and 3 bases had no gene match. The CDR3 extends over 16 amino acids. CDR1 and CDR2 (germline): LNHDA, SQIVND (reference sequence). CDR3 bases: TGTGCCAGTAGTATAGTAGCGGGAGTTCCCTACAATGAGCAGTTCTTC. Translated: CASSIVAGVPYNEQFF.

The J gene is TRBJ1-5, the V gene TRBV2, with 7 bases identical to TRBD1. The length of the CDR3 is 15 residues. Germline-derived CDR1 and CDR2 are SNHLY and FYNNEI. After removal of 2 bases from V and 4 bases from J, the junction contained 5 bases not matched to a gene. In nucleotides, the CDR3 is TGTGCCAGCAGTGAAAAGGGGGCAGATAATCAGCCCCAGCATTTT. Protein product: CASSEKGADNQPQHF.

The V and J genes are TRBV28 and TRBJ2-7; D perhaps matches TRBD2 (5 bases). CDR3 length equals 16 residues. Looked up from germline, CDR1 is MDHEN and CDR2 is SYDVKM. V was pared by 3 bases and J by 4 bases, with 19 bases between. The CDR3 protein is CASSFPPERAFYEQYF. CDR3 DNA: TGTGCCAGCAGTTTTCCCCCGGAGAGGGCCTTTTACGAGCAGTACTTC.

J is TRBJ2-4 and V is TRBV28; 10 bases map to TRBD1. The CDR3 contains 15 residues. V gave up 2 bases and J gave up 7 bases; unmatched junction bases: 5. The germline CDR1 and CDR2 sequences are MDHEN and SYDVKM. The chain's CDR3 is CASSLGDRGRNIQYF. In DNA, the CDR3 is TGTGCCAGCAGTTTAGGAGACAGGGGGCGTAACATTCAGTACTTC.

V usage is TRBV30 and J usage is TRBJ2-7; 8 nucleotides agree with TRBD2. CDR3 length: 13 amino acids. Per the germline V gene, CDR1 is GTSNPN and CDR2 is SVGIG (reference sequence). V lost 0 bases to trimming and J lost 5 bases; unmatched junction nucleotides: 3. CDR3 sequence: CAWSVRGANEQYF. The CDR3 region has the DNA TGTGCCTGGAGTGTGCGGGGGGCCAACGAGCAGTACTTC.

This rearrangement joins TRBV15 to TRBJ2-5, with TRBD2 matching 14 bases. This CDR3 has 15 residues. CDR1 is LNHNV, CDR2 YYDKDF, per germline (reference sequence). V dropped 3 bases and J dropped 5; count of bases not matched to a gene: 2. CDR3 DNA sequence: TGTGCCACCAGCAGCCGGACTAGCGGGAGGGAGACCCAGTACTTC. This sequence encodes CATSSRTSGRETQYF.

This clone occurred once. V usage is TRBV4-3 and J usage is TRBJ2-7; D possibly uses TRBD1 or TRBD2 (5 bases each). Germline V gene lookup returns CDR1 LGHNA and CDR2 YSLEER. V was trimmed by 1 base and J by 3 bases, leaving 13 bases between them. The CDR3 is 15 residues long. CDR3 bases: TGCGCCAGCAGCCAAGGTGGTGGGGGAGACTACGAGCAGTACTTC. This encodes CASSQGGGGDYEQYF.

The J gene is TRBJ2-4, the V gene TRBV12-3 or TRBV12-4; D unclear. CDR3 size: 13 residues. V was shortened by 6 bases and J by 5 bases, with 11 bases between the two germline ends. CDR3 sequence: CASSTGPQNIQYF. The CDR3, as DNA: TGTGCCAGCAGCACCGGGCCCCAAAACATTCAGTACTTC.

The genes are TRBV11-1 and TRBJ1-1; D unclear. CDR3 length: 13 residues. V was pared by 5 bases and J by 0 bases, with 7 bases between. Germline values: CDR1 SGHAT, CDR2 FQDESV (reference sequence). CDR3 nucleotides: TGTGCCAGCAGCACCCACCTGAACACTGAAGCTTTCTTT. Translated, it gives CASSTHLNTEAFF. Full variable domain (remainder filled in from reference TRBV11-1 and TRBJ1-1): EAEVAQSPRYKITEKSQAVAFWCDPISGHATLYWYRQILGQGPELLVQFQDESVVDDSQLPKDRFSAERLKGVDSTLKIQPAELGDSAMYLCASSTHLNTEAFFGQGTRLTVV.

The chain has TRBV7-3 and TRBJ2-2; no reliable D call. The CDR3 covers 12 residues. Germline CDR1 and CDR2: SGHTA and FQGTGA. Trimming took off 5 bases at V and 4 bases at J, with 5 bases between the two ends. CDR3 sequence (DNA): TGTGCCAGCAGCACGCCCACCGGGGAGCTGTTTTTT. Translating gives CASSTPTGELFF.

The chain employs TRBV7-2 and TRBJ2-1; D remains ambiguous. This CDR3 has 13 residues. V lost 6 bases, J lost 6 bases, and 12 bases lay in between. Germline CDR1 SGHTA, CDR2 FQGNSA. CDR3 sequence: CASSSDRSNEQFF. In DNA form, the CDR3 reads TGTGCCAGCAGTTCCGATCGGAGCAATGAGCAGTTCTTC.

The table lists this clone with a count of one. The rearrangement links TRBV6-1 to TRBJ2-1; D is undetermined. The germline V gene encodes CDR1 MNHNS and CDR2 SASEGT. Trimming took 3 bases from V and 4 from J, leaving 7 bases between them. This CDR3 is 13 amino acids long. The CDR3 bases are TGTGCCAGCAGTGACGGACGGTACAATGAGCAGTTCTTC. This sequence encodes CASSDGRYNEQFF.

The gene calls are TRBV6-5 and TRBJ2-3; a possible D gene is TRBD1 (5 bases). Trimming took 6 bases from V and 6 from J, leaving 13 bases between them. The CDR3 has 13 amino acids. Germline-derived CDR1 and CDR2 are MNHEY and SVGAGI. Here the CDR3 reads CASRVSGLDTQYF. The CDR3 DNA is TGTGCCAGCAGGGTGTCAGGGTTGGATACGCAGTATTTT.

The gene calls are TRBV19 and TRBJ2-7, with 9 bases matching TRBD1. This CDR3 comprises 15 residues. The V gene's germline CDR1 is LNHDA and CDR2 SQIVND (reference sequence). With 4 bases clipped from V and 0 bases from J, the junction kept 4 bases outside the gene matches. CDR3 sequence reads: CASSSGTGNSYEQYF. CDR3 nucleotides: TGTGCCAGTAGTAGCGGGACAGGGAACTCCTACGAGCAGTACTTC.

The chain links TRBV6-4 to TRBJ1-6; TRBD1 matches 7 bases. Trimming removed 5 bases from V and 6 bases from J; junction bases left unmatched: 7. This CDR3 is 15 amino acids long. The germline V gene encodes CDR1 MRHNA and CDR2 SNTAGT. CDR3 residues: CASSSQGDGNSPLHF. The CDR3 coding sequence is TGTGCCAGCAGTTCCCAGGGGGACGGTAATTCACCCCTCCACTTT.

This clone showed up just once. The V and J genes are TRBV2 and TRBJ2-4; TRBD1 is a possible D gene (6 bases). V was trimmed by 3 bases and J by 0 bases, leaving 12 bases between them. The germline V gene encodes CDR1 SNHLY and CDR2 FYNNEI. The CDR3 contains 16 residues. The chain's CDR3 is CASSEDQGLAKNIQYF. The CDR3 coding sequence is TGTGCCAGCAGTGAGGATCAGGGGCTAGCCAAAAACATTCAGTACTTC. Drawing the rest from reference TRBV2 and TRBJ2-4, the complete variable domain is EPEVTQTPSHQVTQMGQEVILRCVPISNHLYFYWYRQILGQKVEFLVSFYNNEISEKSEIFDDQFSVERPDGSNFTLKIRSTKLEDSAMYFCASSEDQGLAKNIQYFGAGTRLSVL.

CDR3: CASSSMTGISYEQYF. DNA for the CDR3: TGTGCCAGCAGCTCCATGACAGGGATATCCTACGAGCAGTACTTC. This sequence joins TRBV7-9 and TRBJ2-7; 7 nucleotides agree with TRBD1. Germline CDR1 is SEHNR and CDR2 is FQNEAQ (reference sequence). The CDR3 runs to 15 residues. Losses at the gene ends were 4 bases for V and 1 base for J; bases not matched to a gene: 7.